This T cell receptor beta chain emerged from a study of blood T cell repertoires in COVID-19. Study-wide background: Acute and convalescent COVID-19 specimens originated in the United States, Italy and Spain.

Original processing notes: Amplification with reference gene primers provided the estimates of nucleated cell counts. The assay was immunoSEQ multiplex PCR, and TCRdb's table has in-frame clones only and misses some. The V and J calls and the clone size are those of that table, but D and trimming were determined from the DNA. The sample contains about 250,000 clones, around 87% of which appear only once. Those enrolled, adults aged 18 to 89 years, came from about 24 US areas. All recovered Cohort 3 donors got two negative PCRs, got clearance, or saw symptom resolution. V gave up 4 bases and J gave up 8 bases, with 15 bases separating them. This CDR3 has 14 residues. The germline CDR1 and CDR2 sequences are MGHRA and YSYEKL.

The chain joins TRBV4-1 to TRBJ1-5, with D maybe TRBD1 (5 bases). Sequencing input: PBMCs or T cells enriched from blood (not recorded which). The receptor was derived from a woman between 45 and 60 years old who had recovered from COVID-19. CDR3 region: CASSRDLGAEPQHF. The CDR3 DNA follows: TGCGCCAGCAGCCGAGACCTTGGGGCGGAGCCCCAGCATTTT.